A selection of T cell receptor beta chains follows, all from one sample in a study of identical twins. TCRdb reprocessed the 5' RACE reads with MiXCR, giving one entry per CDR3 protein. The sample gives some 500,000 distinct CDR3 sequences, 22% of which show up once; approximately 0.95% is in the top ten. These data were also reused for a study on T cells expressing NK-cell markers.

The sample was CD4+ T cells sorted from blood. The source of these receptors is a woman aged 18-35 years in good health. CDR3s include the opening cysteine and the closing phenylalanine or tryptophan. Each record gives: D gene, J gene, clone size, V gene, CDR3 DNA, CDR3 protein. A D gene is named only where the DNA matches it firmly. Clone size appears in some rows only: once, few, many, or a class for an expanded clone.

NA,TRBJ2-1,many,TRBV5-5,TGTGCCAGCAGCTTGAGGTTGGCGGTGAGCTCCTACAATGAGCAGTTCTTC,CASSLRLAVSSYNEQFF
TRBD1,TRBJ1-5,few,TRBV9,TGTGCCAGCAGCGTAGCTGGGACAGTAGGTCAGCCCCAGCATTTT,CASSVAGTVGQPQHF
TRBD1,TRBJ2-5,NA,TRBV19,TGTGCCAGTAGCCCTGAAACAGGGGTGGGAGAGACCCAGTACTTC,CASSPETGVGETQYF
NA,TRBJ1-1,few,TRBV6-1,TGTGCCAGCAGAGTTCACATTCAAAACACTGAAGCTTTCTTT,CASRVHIQNTEAFF
TRBD2,TRBJ2-7,few,TRBV5-1,TGCGCCAGCAGCTTGACTAGCGGGGCATTCGAGCAGTACTTC,CASSLTSGAFEQYF
NA,TRBJ2-6,once,TRBV18,TGTGCCAGCTCAGAGGTTTATGGGGCCAACGTCCTGACTTTC,CASSEVYGANVLTF
NA,TRBJ2-2,NA,TRBV20-1,TGCAGTGCTAGACGCCGGGACGGACCCCGCTTCGGGGAGCTGTTTTTT,CSARRRDGPRFGELFF
NA,TRBJ2-3,NA,TRBV12-3/TRBV12-4,TGTGCCACCTCGCGAGGTAGCGGCACAGATACGCAGTATTTT,CATSRGSGTDTQYF
NA,TRBJ1-1,NA,TRBV6-1,TGTGCCAGCACCGTAAACGGACGAATGAACACTGAAGCTTTCTTT,CASTVNGRMNTEAFF
TRBD1,TRBJ2-1,few,TRBV7-9,TGTGCCAGCAGCTTTAGGGGACAGTCCTACAATGAGCAGTTCTTC,CASSFRGQSYNEQFF
NA,TRBJ2-1,few,TRBV20-1,TGCAGTGCTAGGGGGGACTCTTTATCGTTCTTC,CSARGDSLSFF
TRBD1,TRBJ2-3,few,TRBV6-5,TGTGCCAGCAGTTACTCAGGGACAGGGGAAGCAGATACGCAGTATTTT,CASSYSGTGEADTQYF
TRBD1,TRBJ2-2,few,TRBV6-5,TGTGCCAGCATTAACCACGGACAGGGAGGCTCCGGGGAGCTGTTTTTT,CASINHGQGGSGELFF
NA,TRBJ2-7,few,TRBV20-1,TGCAGTGCTAGAGATCCCCTGGCGCGGGGACGGGTAGGCGAGCAGTACTTC,CSARDPLARGRVGEQYF
NA,TRBJ2-2,NA,TRBV5-1,TGCGCCAGCAGCCTAAGAGCGGTCACTGTAACCGGGGAGCTGTTTTTT,CASSLRAVTVTGELFF
TRBD1,TRBJ1-2,many,TRBV10-3,TGTGCCATCAGCCGGACAGGGGGCGCATTGGACTATGGCTACACCTTC,CAISRTGGALDYGYTF
NA,TRBJ2-1,NA,TRBV10-1,TGCGCCAGCAGTGAGTCTTCCCGGGATGAGCAGTTCTTC,CASSESSRDEQFF
TRBD1,TRBJ2-7,few,TRBV20-1,TGCAGTGCTAGTCCCGGACAGGGGGCAAACGAGCAGTACTTC,CSASPGQGANEQYF
NA,TRBJ2-3,few,TRBV5-6,TGTGCCAGCCGATCGGGTTTAGATACGCAGTATTTT,CASRSGLDTQYF
NA,TRBJ2-2,NA,TRBV20-1,TGCAGTGCTAGAGTCCAGGGCAGGACCGGGGAGCTGTTTTTT,CSARVQGRTGELFF
NA,TRBJ2-1,NA,TRBV20-1,TGCAGTGCGAGGAATGACAATGAGCAGTTCTTC,CSARNDNEQFF
NA,TRBJ1-3,NA,TRBV12-3/TRBV12-4,TGTGCCAGCAGTTTTCCCTCCCCTCGGCCCTCGGCCATATATTTT,CASSFPSPRPSAIYF
NA,TRBJ2-4,NA,TRBV18,TGTGCCAGCTCACCACCGGGTTCGATCCGGTCAAACATTCAGTACTTC,CASSPPGSIRSNIQYF
NA,TRBJ2-1,few,TRBV5-1,TGCGCCAGCAGCTTGAGTTTAGATGAGCAGTTCTTC,CASSLSLDEQFF
TRBD1,TRBJ2-2,many,TRBV7-9,TGTGCTAGAGACAGGGGCGCTTCGAACACCGGGGAGCTGTTTTTT,CARDRGASNTGELFF
NA,TRBJ2-5,many,TRBV7-2,TGTGCCAGCAGCCCCCTGGGGGAAGAGACCCAGTACTTC,CASSPLGEETQYF
TRBD2,TRBJ2-3,NA,TRBV29-1,TGCAGCGTTCTCGGGGGGGCCTCTAGGACAGATACGCAGTATTTT,CSVLGGASRTDTQYF
TRBD1,TRBJ2-2,NA,TRBV5-1,TGCGCCAGCAGCTTCCCGACAGGGGTAAACACCGGGGAGCTGTTTTTT,CASSFPTGVNTGELFF
NA,TRBJ1-2,NA,TRBV6-1,TGTGCCAGCAGCCCCCGGACGGAGGGGGGGTATGGCTACACCTTC,CASSPRTEGGYGYTF
NA,TRBJ2-3,NA,TRBV7-2,TGTGCCAGCAGCGTGGCGGGGCGGGGAGATACGCAGTATTTT,CASSVAGRGDTQYF
TRBD1,TRBJ1-4,NA,TRBV7-9,TGTGCCATCCCGGACAGGGAGGATGAAAAACTGTTTTTT,CAIPDREDEKLFF
NA,TRBJ1-1,NA,TRBV7-9,TGTGCCAGCAGCCGATGGGCCTCACGGGACACTGAAGCTTTCTTT,CASSRWASRDTEAFF
TRBD2,TRBJ2-1,NA,TRBV5-1,TGCGCCAGCAGCTCTTTAAGCGGGGGGCCCGGCTATGAGCAGTTCTTC,CASSSLSGGPGYEQFF
NA,TRBJ2-2,NA,TRBV5-1,TGCGCCAGCAGCGCCCCTAGCGAACATTCCTACACCGGGGAGCTGTTTTTT,CASSAPSEHSYTGELFF
TRBD2,TRBJ2-3,NA,TRBV5-6,TGTGCCAGCAGCTTGGGAAGACTAGCCGCAGATACGCAGTATTTT,CASSLGRLAADTQYF
TRBD1,TRBJ2-1,few,TRBV7-6,TGTGCCAGCAGCCCGAAGACAGGGAAGGGCTCCTACAATGAGCAGTTCTTC,CASSPKTGKGSYNEQFF
NA,TRBJ1-4,NA,TRBV7-2,TGTGCCAGCAGCTTGGCGACAGAGCGTGAACTGTTTTTT,CASSLATERELFF
NA,TRBJ2-2,few,TRBV5-5,TGTGCCAGCAGCTTATGGCCCTCGAACACCGGGGAGCTGTTTTTT,CASSLWPSNTGELFF
TRBD2,TRBJ2-4,few,TRBV2,TGTGCCAGCACCCGACCGGGACTAGCGGGAGGGCCTGGGACCAAAAACATTCAGTACTTC,CASTRPGLAGGPGTKNIQYF
NA,TRBJ2-1,NA,TRBV12-3/TRBV12-4,TGTGCCAGCAGTTTATCGAGGGCTATCTCCAATGAGCAGTTCTTC,CASSLSRAISNEQFF
NA,TRBJ1-3,NA,TRBV5-6,TGTGCCAGCACCCGGTCATTCTCTGGAAACACCATATATTTT,CASTRSFSGNTIYF
TRBD2,TRBJ2-3,NA,TRBV7-6,TGTGCCAGCAGCCCAACGGGGGGGGCTTTAGGTACGCAGTATTTT,CASSPTGGALGTQYF
TRBD1,TRBJ2-3,once,TRBV5-4,TGTGCCAGCAGCTTTGACAGGGTGGAAGATACGCAGTATTTT,CASSFDRVEDTQYF
NA,TRBJ1-1,many,TRBV6-6,TGTGCCAGCGGCCGGGGGAACACTGAAGCTTTCTTT,CASGRGNTEAFF
TRBD1,TRBJ1-6,NA,TRBV2,TGTGCCAGCAGGGAATCAGGGGGGAAAGGACCCCTCCACTTT,CASRESGGKGPLHF
TRBD2,TRBJ2-1,few,TRBV7-9,TGTGCCAGCAGCTTAGCGGGGACTAGGGCCAATGAGCAGTTCTTC,CASSLAGTRANEQFF